The rows below give T cell receptor beta chains drawn from one sample of a study of cytomegalovirus exposure and HLA in healthy donors. Profiled with immunoSEQ multiplex PCR; TCRdb holds only in-frame clones, not every one. The table lists some 120,000 clones, roughly 78% of them singletons. The sample comprised PBMCs. These receptors all come from a woman aged 35 to 49 in good health and CMV-seronegative. The CDR3 runs from the conserved cysteine through the conserved F or W. Fields, in order: clone size, D gene, V gene, J gene, CDR3 DNA, CDR3 protein. A D gene is named only where the DNA matches it firmly. Part of the rows lack a size; the others show once, few, many or a class for expanded clones.

NA	NA	TRBV29-1	TRBJ1-1	TGCAGCGTTGAAGAGCGTTTTGAAGCTTTCTTT	CSVEERFEAFF
NA	TRBD2	TRBV11-3	TRBJ2-1	TGTGCCAGCAGCTCGAGGACTAGTTGGGAGCAGTTCTTC	CASSSRTSWEQFF
NA	NA	TRBV20-1	TRBJ1-1	TGCAGTGCTACCCGCCCTGGGCGAGCTTTCTTT	CSATRPGRAFF
NA	NA	TRBV5-1	TRBJ2-2	TGCGCCAGCAGCTTGGGTTCTACCTACACCGGGGAGCTGTTTTTT	CASSLGSTYTGELFF
NA	NA	TRBV12-5	TRBJ2-7	TGTGCTAGTAGGGGCGCCAACGAGCAGTACTTC	CASRGANEQYF
NA	NA	TRBV5-4	TRBJ2-7	TGTGCCAGCAGCTTGGTTGGTAGCGTCTACGAGCAGTACTTC	CASSLVGSVYEQYF
NA	NA	TRBV28	TRBJ2-7	TGTGCCAGCAGTTCGACGGGACTGAGCTCCTACGAGCAGTACTTC	CASSSTGLSSYEQYF
once	TRBD1	TRBV11-2	TRBJ1-3	TGTGCCAGCAGCTCCCGGGACAGGGGCGGAAACACCATATATTTT	CASSSRDRGGNTIYF
NA	NA	TRBV27	TRBJ2-7	TGTGCCAGCGGGGGGAACTCCTACGAGCAGTACTTC	CASGGNSYEQYF
NA	TRBD1	TRBV7-9	TRBJ2-1	TGTGCCAGCAGCTTTGAAACAGGGGGGCACAATGAGCAGTTCTTC	CASSFETGGHNEQFF
NA	NA	TRBV28	TRBJ1-2	TGTGCCAGCAGTAAGGGGGTCGAGTATGGCTACACCTTC	CASSKGVEYGYTF
NA	NA	TRBV9	TRBJ2-7	TGTGCCAGCAGCGTAGGACTGGCCTACTCCTACGAGCAGTACTTC	CASSVGLAYSYEQYF
NA	NA	TRBV6-5	TRBJ2-7	TGTGCCAGCAGTACCACAACACAGGGCTACGAGCAGTACTTC	CASSTTTQGYEQYF
NA	NA	TRBV6-4	TRBJ1-5	TGTGCCAGCAGTGACTCGTCAGGGCGTCGGGATCAGCCCCAGCATTTT	CASSDSSGRRDQPQHF
NA	NA	TRBV28	TRBJ2-5	TGTGCCAGCAGTTCAGGGGGGGAGACCCAGTACTTC	CASSSGGETQYF
once	TRBD1	TRBV10-3	TRBJ1-4	TGTGCCATCAGTGAGGGCCCCCCGGGACAGGGGGTTGCAACTAATGAAAAACTGTTTTTT	CAISEGPPGQGVATNEKLFF
NA	TRBD1	TRBV5-5	TRBJ2-7	TGTGCCAGCAGCTTGAAGGGACAGGGGGGCGAGCAGTACTTC	CASSLKGQGGEQYF
NA	NA	TRBV5-4	TRBJ2-6	TGTGCCAGCAGCCTAATTACAGCTGGGGCCAACGTCCTGACTTTC	CASSLITAGANVLTF
NA	TRBD1	TRBV28	TRBJ1-1	TGTGCCAGCAGTCCTCCGGGACAGGTATCCCAAGCTTTCTTT	CASSPPGQVSQAFF
NA	TRBD1	TRBV6-5	TRBJ1-2	TGTGCCAGCAGTCCACCTCCGGACAGGCAGGGCTACACCTTC	CASSPPPDRQGYTF
few	TRBD1	TRBV6-1	TRBJ1-1	TGTGCCAGCAGTAAACCCTACAGGGGGGACACTGAAGCTTTCTTT	CASSKPYRGDTEAFF
NA	TRBD2	TRBV7-9	TRBJ2-1	TGTTCCAGCAGCCCTAGCGGAAGCTCCTACAATGAGCAGTTCTTC	CSSSPSGSSYNEQFF
NA	NA	TRBV6-5	TRBJ2-3	TGTGCCAGCAGCCGAAGCGTATTTAGCACAGATACGCAGTATTTT	CASSRSVFSTDTQYF
NA	NA	TRBV6-1	TRBJ1-5	TGTGCCAGCAGTGGCCGTTCGGGGTATAGCAATCAGCCCCAGCATTTT	CASSGRSGYSNQPQHF
NA	TRBD1	TRBV28	TRBJ1-2	TGTGCCAGCGGGACAGGGGCCAACTATGGCTACACCTTC	CASGTGANYGYTF
NA	NA	TRBV4-3	TRBJ1-4	TGCGCCAGCAGCCAAGACTCGGGGGTGGGTGGTGAAAAACTGTTTTTT	CASSQDSGVGGEKLFF
NA	TRBD2	TRBV19	TRBJ2-5	TGTGCCAGTAGTACCGCCCCCGGGGGCGGGAGGCAAGAGACCCAGTACTTC	CASSTAPGGGRQETQYF
NA	TRBD1	TRBV28	TRBJ1-2	TGTGCCAGCAGTTTATCTTACCGGGACAGAAAAAATTATGGCTACACCTTC	CASSLSYRDRKNYGYTF
NA	NA	TRBV2	TRBJ1-3	TGTGCCAGCAGTGGGAGGGCTGGAAACACCATATATTTT	CASSGRAGNTIYF
NA	NA	TRBV12-5	TRBJ2-1	TGTGCTAGTGGTTTGGGGATCGGGATTGAGGAGCAGTTCTTC	CASGLGIGIEEQFF
NA	TRBD2	TRBV5-4	TRBJ2-7	TGTGCCAGCAGCTCGAGACTAGCGGGTTCCTACGAGCAGTACTTC	CASSSRLAGSYEQYF
NA	TRBD2	TRBV7-6	TRBJ2-7	TGTGCCAGCAGCCAAGCGACTAGCGGGAGAGGTGAGCAGTACTTC	CASSQATSGRGEQYF
NA	NA	TRBV28	TRBJ2-7	TGTGCCAGCAGTTCCGACATCTCCCTCTCCTACGAGCAGTACTTC	CASSSDISLSYEQYF
NA	TRBD2	TRBV5-8	TRBJ2-2	TGTGCCAGCAGCTTGGCAGTGACTAGCGGGAGTTCCGGGGAGCTGTTTTTT	CASSLAVTSGSSGELFF
NA	NA	TRBV7-8	TRBJ2-1	TGTGCCAGCAGCCCTGACACCTACAATGAGCAGTTCTTC	CASSPDTYNEQFF
NA	TRBD2	TRBV7-2	TRBJ2-1	TGTGCCAGCAGCTACCGACTAGCGGGAGGGCCAGAGCAGTTCTTC	CASSYRLAGGPEQFF
NA	TRBD2	TRBV18	TRBJ2-1	TGTGCCAGCTCACCTACTCCTAGCGGGCCATACAATGAGCAGTTCTTC	CASSPTPSGPYNEQFF
NA	TRBD2	TRBV2	TRBJ2-3	TGTGCCAGCAGTCTAGGACTAGCGGAACACGGCACAGATACGCAGTATTTT	CASSLGLAEHGTDTQYF
NA	NA	TRBV19	TRBJ2-1	TGTGCCAGTAGTATTCTAGACTCGTACAATGAGCAGTTCTTC	CASSILDSYNEQFF
NA	NA	TRBV12-1	TRBJ1-5	TGTGCCAGCAGCTGCCTCTCCTACGCTATAGAGGCCCAGCATTTT	CASSCLSYAIEAQHF
NA	TRBD1	TRBV5-5	TRBJ2-1	TGTGCCAGCAGCCGACTAGGACAGGGGTCCTACAATGAGCAGTTCTTC	CASSRLGQGSYNEQFF
NA	TRBD1	TRBV11-2	TRBJ1-2	TGTGCCACCAGACAGGGTGGTTATGGCTACACCTTC	CATRQGGYGYTF
NA	TRBD2	TRBV28	TRBJ2-1	TGTGCCAGCAGTTCCCTGGTGCTAGCGGGCAATGAGCAGTTCTTC	CASSSLVLAGNEQFF
NA	TRBD1	TRBV7-7	TRBJ2-1	TGTGCTAGCAGCTTCGGACAGGGGGCCGGTGAGCAGTTCTTC	CASSFGQGAGEQFF
NA	TRBD2	TRBV5-5	TRBJ2-1	TGTGCCAGCAGCTTGGTAGCTAGCGGGAGTTTTGGTAATGAGCAGTTCTTC	CASSLVASGSFGNEQFF